A selection of T cell receptor beta chains follows, all from one sample in a study of shared clonotypes between healthy human individuals. TCRdb's copy holds only in-frame clones and misses some; the assay was immunoSEQ multiplex PCR. The repertoire holds 950,000 to 1,200,000 clones, with approximately 75% as singletons. The sequenced sample was memory CD4+ T cells from PBMCs. Receptor source: a man between 18 and 29 years old in good health. Some clones in this sample may be carry-over from other donors' samples. Both conserved end residues are part of each CDR3. A D gene is named only where the DNA matches it firmly. Clone size appears in some rows only: once, few, many, or a class for an expanded clone.

CDR3: CASSLAGEGRREQYF; DNA: TGTGCCAGCAGCTTAGCGGGGGAGGGCCGCCGCGAGCAGTACTTC; D: TRBD2; V: TRBV7-2; J: TRBJ2-7; size: .
CDR3: CASSDSVAGGPFALREQYF; DNA: TGTGCCAGCAGTGACTCCGTAGCGGGAGGGCCTTTTGCGCTTCGGGAGCAGTACTTC; D: TRBD2; V: TRBV6-4; J: TRBJ2-7; size: .
CDR3: CASSQGKVGSTDTQYF; DNA: TGTGCCAGCAGCCAAGGTAAAGTAGGAAGCACAGATACGCAGTATTTT; D: .; V: TRBV4-2; J: TRBJ2-3; size: .
CDR3: CASSELQGVGTEAFF; DNA: TGTGCCAGCAGTGAATTGCAGGGTGTAGGAACTGAAGCTTTCTTT; D: .; V: TRBV25-1; J: TRBJ1-1; size: few
CDR3: CASRPDRGPEAFF; DNA: TGTGCCAGCAGGCCCGACAGGGGCCCTGAAGCTTTCTTT; D: TRBD1; V: TRBV28; J: TRBJ1-1; size: .
CDR3: CASSQGTGTGGQPQHF; DNA: TGTGCCAGCAGCCAAGGGACAGGGACAGGAGGACAGCCCCAGCATTTT; D: TRBD1; V: TRBV4-2; J: TRBJ1-5; size: .
CDR3: CASSYSTVGFTEAFF; DNA: TGTGCCAGCAGTTACTCGACGGTGGGGTTCACTGAAGCTTTCTTT; D: .; V: TRBV6-5; J: TRBJ1-1; size: .
CDR3: CASSQVPGGEQYF; DNA: TGCGCCAGCAGCCAAGTCCCAGGGGGGGAGCAGTACTTC; D: .; V: TRBV5-1; J: TRBJ2-7; size: .
CDR3: CASSSQGAGQPQHF; DNA: TGTGCCAGCAGCTCACAGGGGGCCGGGCAGCCCCAGCATTTT; D: TRBD1; V: TRBV11-2; J: TRBJ1-5; size: .
CDR3: CASSKLNLAGGPGSYEQYF; DNA: TGTGCCAGTAGTAAGCTGAACCTAGCGGGAGGGCCGGGCTCCTACGAGCAGTACTTC; D: TRBD2; V: TRBV19; J: TRBJ2-7; size: .
CDR3: CASSPLGTAHNQPQHF; DNA: TGTGCCAGCAGTCCCTTAGGGACAGCACACAATCAGCCCCAGCATTTT; D: TRBD1; V: TRBV27; J: TRBJ1-5; size: .
CDR3: CASSLSGGVDTQYF; DNA: TGCGCCAGCAGCTTGAGCGGGGGTGTAGATACGCAGTATTTT; D: TRBD2; V: TRBV5-1; J: TRBJ2-3; size: .
CDR3: CASSPGQSYEQYF; DNA: TGCGCCAGCAGCCCGGGACAGAGCTACGAGCAGTACTTC; D: TRBD1; V: TRBV5-1; J: TRBJ2-7; size: .
CDR3: CASSIYGSPLHF; DNA: TGTGCCAGCAGTATATACGGCTCACCCCTCCACTTT; D: .; V: TRBV25-1; J: TRBJ1-6; size: few
CDR3: CASRTGYLGDYGYTF; DNA: TGTGCCAGCCGGACAGGCTATTTAGGGGACTATGGCTACACCTTC; D: TRBD1; V: TRBV6-1; J: TRBJ1-2; size: few
CDR3: CASSQEGTRAGELFF; DNA: TGCGCCAGCAGCCAAGAGGGGACTAGAGCCGGGGAGCTGTTTTTT; D: TRBD2; V: TRBV4-1; J: TRBJ2-2; size: once
CDR3: CAISEISQTENTIYF; DNA: TGTGCCATCAGTGAAATTTCCCAAACGGAAAACACCATATATTTT; D: .; V: TRBV10-3; J: TRBJ1-3; size: .
CDR3: CASLTNGGRAYNEQFF; DNA: TGTGCCAGTCTCACTAACGGCGGGAGGGCCTACAATGAGCAGTTCTTC; D: TRBD2; V: TRBV28; J: TRBJ2-1; size: .
CDR3: CASSDRASYGYTF; DNA: TGTGCCAGCAGTGATAGGGCGTCCTATGGCTACACCTTC; D: .; V: TRBV2; J: TRBJ1-2; size: .
CDR3: CASSFRTGNTEAFF; DNA: TGTGCCAGCAGTTTCCGGACGGGGAACACTGAAGCTTTCTTT; D: .; V: TRBV6-1; J: TRBJ1-1; size: .
CDR3: CASSPPGESNQPQHF; DNA: TGTGCCAGCTCACCACCGGGTGAGAGCAATCAGCCCCAGCATTTT; D: .; V: TRBV18; J: TRBJ1-5; size: few
CDR3: CAWSRQGEAFF; DNA: TGTGCCTGGAGCCGACAGGGAGAAGCTTTCTTT; D: TRBD1; V: TRBV30; J: TRBJ1-1; size: .
CDR3: CASSESGTGGLYGYTF; DNA: TGTGCCAGCAGTGAATCGGGGACAGGGGGCTTGTATGGCTACACCTTC; D: TRBD1; V: TRBV25-1; J: TRBJ1-2; size: .
CDR3: CASNGGTSGSGGELFF; DNA: TGTGCCTCCAATGGAGGGACTAGCGGTTCGGGCGGGGAGCTGTTTTTT; D: TRBD2; V: TRBV10-3; J: TRBJ2-2; size: .
CDR3: CASSNGRGNQPQHF; DNA: TGTGCCAGTAGTAACGGGAGAGGGAATCAGCCCCAGCATTTT; D: .; V: TRBV19; J: TRBJ1-5; size: .
CDR3: CASSLTAMNTEAFF; DNA: TGTGCCAGCAGCTTGACAGCGATGAACACTGAAGCTTTCTTT; D: .; V: TRBV5-4; J: TRBJ1-1; size: .
CDR3: CASSVDVGETQYF; DNA: TGTGCCAGCAGCGTAGACGTAGGGGAGACCCAGTACTTC; D: .; V: TRBV9; J: TRBJ2-5; size: .